These T cell receptor beta chains were read from a single sample in a study of OX40 agonist ivuxolimab in advanced cancers. This table comes from immunoSEQ multiplex PCR, and its TCRdb copy is limited to in-frame clones, with some not included. The sample contains 20,000 or so clones, about four fifths of which appear only once. The sample here was CD4+ or CD8+ T cells sorted from blood, taken in a trial of the OX40 agonist ivuxolimab. The origin of the receptors is an adult with an advanced solid tumor such as melanoma, head and neck, liver or kidney cancer. CDR3s include the opening cysteine and the closing phenylalanine or tryptophan. The order of the fields is V gene, J gene, clone size, D gene, CDR3 protein, CDR3 DNA. A D gene is named only where the DNA matches it firmly. Clone size is given for some rows only: seen once, a few or many times, or a class if the clone is expanded.

>TRBV5-6|TRBJ2-2|few|-
CASTPKRGSTGELFF
TGTGCCAGCACCCCGAAAAGGGGCAGCACCGGGGAGCTGTTTTTT
>TRBV19|TRBJ2-7|medium-sized|-
CASTSFWGAVVHEQYF
TGTGCCAGTACCTCCTTTTGGGGGGCGGTCGTCCACGAGCAGTACTTC
>TRBV7-9|TRBJ1-2|few|-
CASSPSTTGRNYGYTF
TGTGCCAGCAGCCCAAGCACGACAGGACGGAACTATGGCTACACCTTC
>TRBV9|TRBJ2-7|once|TRBD1
CASSVAGTGVGEQYF
TGTGCCAGCAGCGTAGCTGGGACAGGGGTTGGCGAGCAGTACTTC
>TRBV7-2|TRBJ2-2|-|TRBD2
CASSLRLADTGELFF
TGTGCCAGCAGCTTAAGGCTAGCGGACACCGGGGAGCTGTTTTTT
>TRBV6-5|TRBJ1-6|-|TRBD1
CASSYSRDRGNSPLHF
TGTGCCAGCAGTTACTCCCGGGACAGGGGGAATTCACCCCTCCACTTT
>TRBV7-9|TRBJ1-4|-|-
CASILQGSVGEKLFF
TGTGCCAGCATCCTACAAGGGAGTGTGGGTGAAAAACTGTTTTTT
>TRBV27|TRBJ2-7|-|-
CASSLGQTYEQYF
TGTGCCAGCAGTTTGGGGCAGACCTACGAGCAGTACTTC
>TRBV19|TRBJ1-6|once|-
CASSLTAGNSPLHF
TGTGCCAGTAGCTTAACGGCAGGGAATTCACCCCTCCACTTT
>TRBV5-6|TRBJ2-7|-|TRBD1
CASSWGTGFNEQYF
TGTGCCAGCAGCTGGGGGACAGGGTTTAACGAGCAGTACTTC
>TRBV4-1|TRBJ2-7|-|-
CASSQERDRSYEQYF
TGCGCCAGCAGCCAAGAAAGGGACCGATCCTACGAGCAGTACTTC
>TRBV6-1|TRBJ2-7|-|-
CASSEAPGLYEQYF
TGTGCCAGCAGTGAAGCGCCCGGACTATACGAGCAGTACTTC
>TRBV25-1|TRBJ1-5|-|-
CASSGSRVIGQPQHF
TGTGCCAGCAGCGGGTCGAGGGTCATCGGTCAGCCCCAGCATTTT
>TRBV27|TRBJ1-5|-|-
CASSLFGQPQHF
TGTGCCAGCAGTTTATTTGGACAGCCCCAGCATTTT
>TRBV4-2|TRBJ2-1|many|-
CASSQEPNGAGPGNEQFF
TGTGCCAGCAGCCAAGAGCCCAATGGGGCGGGGCCGGGTAATGAGCAGTTCTTC
>TRBV27|TRBJ1-2|-|-
CATADSGLYGYTF
TGTGCCACCGCGGACAGCGGTCTCTATGGCTACACCTTC
>TRBV28|TRBJ1-2|-|TRBD1
CASISDIIGGQVFDGYTF
TGTGCCAGCATTAGTGACATAATCGGGGGACAGGTTTTTGATGGCTACACCTTC
>TRBV29-1|TRBJ1-2|-|-
CSVTGESLAYGYTF
TGCAGCGTTACAGGCGAGTCCCTGGCCTATGGCTACACCTTC
>TRBV30|TRBJ2-7|few|-
CAWTGPTTYEQYF
TGTGCCTGGACAGGCCCCACTACCTACGAGCAGTACTTC
>TRBV5-1|TRBJ2-3|-|TRBD2
CASSLTLSGGDQDTQYF
TGCGCCAGCAGCTTGACCCTCTCCGGGGGGGATCAAGATACGCAGTATTTT
>TRBV6-1|TRBJ1-3|-|TRBD1
CASNNYRGNTIYF
TGTGCCAGCAACAATTACAGGGGGAACACCATATATTTT
>TRBV14|TRBJ1-4|-|TRBD1
CASSQVEDRAEKLFF
TGTGCCAGCAGCCAAGTCGAGGACAGGGCGGAAAAACTGTTTTTT
>TRBV7-9|TRBJ1-6|medium-sized|-
CASSFTGTNSPLHF
TGTGCCAGCAGCTTTACAGGGACAAATTCACCCCTCCACTTT
>TRBV4-1|TRBJ1-1|-|-
CASSRPTNTEAFF
TGCGCCAGCAGCCGACCGACTAACACTGAAGCTTTCTTT
>TRBV19|TRBJ1-1|-|-
CASSFPGGENTEAFF
TGTGCCAGTAGTTTTCCCGGGGGCGAGAACACTGAAGCTTTCTTT
>TRBV29-1|TRBJ1-4|-|-
CSVGTAFATNEKLFF
TGCAGCGTTGGGACAGCATTTGCAACTAATGAAAAACTGTTTTTT
>TRBV28|TRBJ1-4|-|-
CASRDRLGEKLFF
TGTGCCAGCAGAGACAGGTTGGGCGAAAAACTGTTTTTT
>TRBV10-2|TRBJ1-5|-|-
CASSESTGIQPQHF
TGCGCCAGCAGTGAGTCTACAGGGATTCAGCCCCAGCATTTT
>TRBV7-8|TRBJ1-5|-|-
CASSLEVSQPQHF
TGTGCCAGCAGCTTAGAAGTCTCACAGCCCCAGCATTTT
>TRBV4-1|TRBJ2-7|-|TRBD1
CASSLSGTGYDSYEQYF
TGCGCCAGCAGCCTCTCCGGGACAGGGTACGACTCCTACGAGCAGTACTTC
>TRBV29-1|TRBJ2-7|-|TRBD2
CSVFGGVTYEQYF
TGCAGCGTTTTCGGGGGGGTGACCTACGAGCAGTACTTC
>TRBV27|TRBJ1-2|-|-
CASSFGGFDGYTF
TGTGCCAGCAGTTTCGGGGGCTTCGATGGCTACACCTTC
>TRBV4-3|TRBJ1-4|-|TRBD1
CASSRVQTGVEKLFF
TGCGCCAGCAGCCGGGTTCAGACAGGGGTGGAAAAACTGTTTTTT
>TRBV14|TRBJ1-2|-|-
CASSLGYYGYTF
TGTGCCAGCAGCCTTGGATACTATGGCTACACCTTC
>TRBV10-3|TRBJ1-2|-|-
CAISNQDTYGYTF
TGTGCCATCAGCAACCAAGACACCTATGGCTACACCTTC
>TRBV5-6|TRBJ2-1|-|-
CASSLSGRDEQFF
TGTGCCAGCAGCTTGTCGGGGCGGGATGAGCAGTTCTTC
>TRBV19|TRBJ2-6|-|-
CASSPLARGANVLTF
TGTGCCAGTAGCCCCCTAGCGAGAGGGGCCAACGTCCTGACTTTC
>TRBV7-9|TRBJ1-1|-|-
CASSLAPFEAFF
TGTGCCAGCAGCTTAGCGCCGTTTGAAGCTTTCTTT
>TRBV7-3|TRBJ2-1|-|-
CASSPLGGGAYNEQFF
TGTGCCAGCAGCCCCCTCGGAGGGGGCGCCTACAATGAGCAGTTCTTC
>TRBV5-4|TRBJ1-1|-|TRBD1
CASSLTGGNTEAFF
TGTGCCAGCAGCTTGACAGGGGGCAACACTGAAGCTTTCTTT
>TRBV7-9|TRBJ1-4|few|-
CASSRNEKLFF
TGTGCCAGCAGTCGTAATGAAAAACTGTTTTTT
>TRBV19|TRBJ2-3|-|-
CASSMVVTDTQYF
TGTGCCAGTAGTATGGTTGTGACAGATACGCAGTATTTT
>TRBV6-5|TRBJ2-1|-|-
CAVTVYNEQFF
TGTGCCGTGACTGTTTACAATGAGCAGTTCTTC
>TRBV27|TRBJ2-1|-|-
CASSFGDEQFF
TGTGCCAGCAGTTTCGGAGATGAGCAGTTCTTC
>TRBV19|TRBJ2-6|-|-
CASSGTWKSQSRANVLTF
TGTGCCAGTAGTGGGACTTGGAAATCACAAAGTCGGGCCAACGTCCTGACTTTC
>TRBV29-1|TRBJ2-1|-|-
CSERGFDEQFF
TGCAGCGAAAGGGGTTTCGATGAGCAGTTCTTC
>TRBV21-1|TRBJ1-3|-|-
CASRGAGDRPGNTIYF
TGTGCCAGTCGGGGGGCAGGGGACCGTCCTGGAAACACCATATATTTT
>TRBV28|TRBJ1-1|-|-
CASSLVSLGTEAFF
TGTGCCAGCAGTTTGGTGTCGCTCGGCACTGAAGCTTTCTTT
>TRBV23-1|TRBJ1-5|-|TRBD1
CASNSGTGNQPQHF
TGCGCCAGCAATTCCGGGACAGGTAATCAGCCCCAGCATTTT
>TRBV7-2|TRBJ2-7|-|-
CASSLFPGRTYEQYF
TGTGCCAGCAGCTTATTTCCAGGGAGGACCTACGAGCAGTACTTC
>TRBV7-2|TRBJ1-1|-|-
CASLQAPNGEAFF
TGTGCCAGCCTACAGGCCCCTAATGGGGAAGCTTTCTTT
>TRBV6-5|TRBJ2-7|-|TRBD2
CASSNPRGGTYEQYF
TGTGCCAGCAGTAACCCCCGCGGGGGGACCTACGAGCAGTACTTC
>TRBV4-1|TRBJ1-5|-|-
CASSHSRNQPQHF
TGCGCCAGCAGCCACAGCCGGAATCAGCCCCAGCATTTT
>TRBV2|TRBJ2-7|few|-
CASSDQAYEQYF
TGTGCCAGCAGCGATCAAGCCTACGAGCAGTACTTC
>TRBV5-1|TRBJ2-7|once|-
CASSLLPPGGEQYF
TGCGCCAGCAGCTTGCTCCCCCCGGGCGGCGAGCAGTACTTC